One and the same sample provided the 29 T cell receptor beta chains below, sequenced in a study of T cell responses to AZD1222 COVID-19 vaccine. Assay used: immunoSEQ multiplex PCR; TCRdb lists only in-frame clones, some missing. The repertoire has tens of thousands of clones, approximately 92% of them found once; the top ten carry under 6.5%. The source material was peripheral blood, sampled 28 days after the second AZD1222 dose. The receptors originated from an adult who received the AZD1222 COVID-19 vaccine.

The chain combines TRBV19 with TRBJ1-5; D gene uncertain. Trimming cost V 0 bases and J 11 bases, with 11 bases left between them. The CDR3 has 13 residues. In germline, CDR1 is LNHDA, CDR2 SQIVND (reference sequence). CDR3 loop: CASSIDRPRTQHF. In DNA, the CDR3 is TGTGCCAGTAGTATAGATCGGCCCCGGACCCAGCATTTT.

The chain is built from TRBV14 and TRBJ1-6; D is uncertain. Germline lookup yields CDR1 SGHDN and CDR2 FVKESK. CDR3 size: 14 residues. The V end was cut by 4 bases, the J end by 12 bases, with 16 bases between. The CDR3 reads CASSREKRSGPLHF. The CDR3 DNA is TGTGCCAGCAGCCGGGAAAAGCGGTCAGGACCCCTCCACTTT. The full variable domain, rest sourced from reference TRBV14 and TRBJ1-6, is EAGVTQFPSHSVIEKGQTVTLRCDPISGHDNLYWYRRVMGKEIKFLLHFVKESKQDESGMPNNRFLAERTGGTYSTLKVQPAELEDSGVYFCASSREKRSGPLHFGNGTRLTVT.

V usage is TRBV10-2 and J usage is TRBJ2-4, with D maybe TRBD1 (6 bases). The CDR3 covers 14 residues. V dropped 4 bases and J dropped 6 bases, with 13 bases sitting between them. Germline CDR1 WSHSY, CDR2 SAAADI. This chain's CDR3 is CASSVQGIGNIQYF. CDR3 bases: TGCGCCAGCAGTGTACAGGGTATTGGAAACATTCAGTACTTC.

The V call is TRBV27, the J call TRBJ2-7, with TRBD2 identical over 7 bases. The germline CDR1 and CDR2 sequences are MNHEY and SMNVEV (reference sequence). The CDR3 is made up of 13 amino acids. V was clipped by 8 bases and J by 5 bases; unmatched bases: 9. For the CDR3, the DNA is TGTGCCAGCTCCCTTACCGGGACTAACGAGCAGTACTTC. Its translation is CASSLTGTNEQYF.

The sample holds a few counts of this clone. The genes are TRBV24-1 and TRBJ2-1, with 7 bases lining up with TRBD2. This CDR3 contains 12 residues. CDR1 is KGHDR and CDR2 is SFDVKD in the germline V gene. Trimming took 11 bases from V and 7 from J; bases not matched to a gene: 7. The CDR3 DNA reads as TGTGCCAGCGGTGGGGAGGGGAATGAGCAGTTCTTC. Translation gives CASGGEGNEQFF.

This chain joins TRBV2 and TRBJ2-7; D remains ambiguous. Trimming pared 2 bases from V and 2 bases from J, leaving 4 bases between. CDR3 length equals 12 residues. CDR1 is SNHLY and CDR2 is FYNNEI in the germline V gene. In DNA form, the CDR3 reads TGTGCCAGCAGTGAACTCACCTACGAGCAGTACTTC. It yields the protein CASSELTYEQYF. Full variable domain (rest looked up from reference TRBV2 and TRBJ2-7): EPEVTQTPSHQVTQMGQEVILRCVPISNHLYFYWYRQILGQKVEFLVSFYNNEISEKSEIFDDQFSVERPDGSNFTLKIRSTKLEDSAMYFCASSELTYEQYFGPGTRLTVT.

The chain recombines TRBV6-6 with TRBJ1-2; 7 bases map to TRBD1. The V gene's germline CDR1 is MNHNY and CDR2 SVGAGI (reference sequence). The CDR3 spans 14 residues. V was clipped by 0 bases and J by 4 bases; unmatched bases: 2. The CDR3 DNA is TGTGCCAGCAGTTACTCGGGACAGACCTATGGCTACACCTTC. Residues: CASSYSGQTYGYTF.

The rearrangement uses TRBV4-3 and TRBJ1-1; weak D call: TRBD1 (5 bases). The CDR3 runs to 13 residues. Trimming pared 6 bases from V and 0 bases from J, leaving 8 bases between. Per the germline V gene, CDR1 is LGHNA and CDR2 is YSLEER. CDR3 sequence (DNA): TGCGCCAGCAGAAGACAGATGAACACTGAAGCTTTCTTT. The encoded protein is CASRRQMNTEAFF.

The chain employs TRBV9 and TRBJ2-2, with 12 bases fitting TRBD2. Germline loops: CDR1 SGDLS, CDR2 YYNGEE. With V trimmed by 0 bases and J by 1 base, 1 base remained unmatched. This CDR3 comprises 17 residues. This CDR3 is CASSVVTSGGNTGELFF. The CDR3 DNA reads TGTGCCAGCAGCGTAGTGACTAGCGGGGGGAACACCGGGGAGCTGTTTTTT.

The rearrangement joins TRBV4-3 to TRBJ2-2; 8 bases line up with TRBD2. V was clipped by 0 bases and J by 0 bases; unmatched bases: 9. Germline CDR1 reads LGHNA; CDR2 reads YSLEER. This CDR3 has 19 amino acids. The CDR3 sequence is CASSQDPGRGGSNTGELFF. Here the CDR3 DNA reads TGCGCCAGCAGCCAAGACCCCGGGAGGGGAGGCTCGAACACCGGGGAGCTGTTTTTT.

This chain links TRBV3-1 (or the pseudogene TRBV3-2) with TRBJ1-6; D perhaps matches TRBD1 (5 bases). The CDR3 covers 15 residues. Trimming pared 3 bases from V and 7 bases from J, leaving 13 bases between. From germline, CDR1 is LGHDT and CDR2 YNNKEL (reference sequence). The CDR3 nucleotides are TGTGCCAGCAGCCACCGGGGCGTTCCGAATTCACCCCTCCACTTT. Translating gives CASSHRGVPNSPLHF.

The chain uses TRBV2 and TRBJ1-4; D might be TRBD1 (6 bases). The length of the CDR3 is 14 residues. The germline gives CDR1 SNHLY, CDR2 FYNNEI. Between the trimmed V and J ends, which lost 6 bases and 2 bases, there was a span of 10 bases. The DNA for the CDR3 is TGTGCCAGCAGGGAAACAGGGACTAATGAAAAACTGTTTTTT. It translates to CASRETGTNEKLFF.

Only a few counts were recorded for this clone. The chain employs TRBV7-2 and TRBJ1-2; D possibly corresponds to TRBD1 (6 bases). CDR3 length: 16 amino acids. Trimming pared 5 bases from V and 7 bases from J, leaving 23 bases between. Germline V gene lookup returns CDR1 SGHTA and CDR2 FQGNSA. The CDR3 is CASSPLGGRGWGGYTF. The CDR3 DNA is TGTGCCAGCAGCCCGCTGGGGGGCCGGGGCTGGGGTGGCTACACCTTC.

V and J are TRBV19 and TRBJ1-2; 12 bases agree with TRBD1. CDR1 is LNHDA, CDR2 SQIVND, per germline (reference sequence). The V segment lost 5 bases and the J segment 2 bases; nucleotides outside the gene matches: 9. The CDR3 loop spans 17 amino acids. The CDR3 nucleotides read TGTGCCAGTAGTGGGCCGGGACAGGGGGCAGGGAACTATGGCTACACCTTC. Amino acids: CASSGPGQGAGNYGYTF.

The chain has TRBV4-1 and TRBJ1-3, with 7 bases lining up with TRBD1. In germline, CDR1 is MGHRA, CDR2 YSYEKL. The CDR3 loop spans 16 amino acids. V lost 1 base to trimming and J lost 4 bases; unmatched junction nucleotides: 7. The CDR3 DNA is TGCGCCAGCAGCCAAGGACAGGGTTCGGGAGGAAACACCATATATTTT. It codes for CASSQGQGSGGNTIYF.

This chain links TRBV5-4 with TRBJ2-7; no reliable D call. The germline V and J ends were trimmed by 0 bases and 7 bases, with 8 bases remaining between them. The CDR3 covers 12 residues. Germline lookup yields CDR1 SGHNT and CDR2 YYREEE (reference sequence). The CDR3 loop reads CASSLDSREQYF. CDR3 sequence (DNA): TGTGCCAGCAGCTTGGATTCACGGGAGCAGTACTTC.

This clone was seen only once. The rearrangement joins TRBV6-5 to TRBJ1-6; D unresolved. The germline gives CDR1 MNHEY, CDR2 SVGAGI. The CDR3 has 15 residues. With 2 bases removed from V and 7 bases from J, the gap between germline ends came to 12 bases. CDR3 region: CASSYPPAGNSPLHF. As DNA, the CDR3 is TGTGCCAGCAGTTACCCGCCCGCCGGGAATTCACCCCTCCACTTT.

V and J are TRBV11-2 and TRBJ1-4; no definite D call. Germline V lookup: CDR1 SGHAT, CDR2 FQNNGV. The V gene lost 3 bases and the J gene lost 7 bases, with 15 bases spanning the gap. This CDR3 is 15 amino acids long. The CDR3 coding sequence is TGTGCCAGCAGCTTCTCGGGGAGGGTGGGTGAAAAACTGTTTTTT. The encoded protein is CASSFSGRVGEKLFF.

The rearrangement joins TRBV15 to TRBJ1-4; no reliable D call. The length of the CDR3 is 15 residues. Trimming took 3 bases from V and 0 from J, leaving 8 bases between them. Germline values: CDR1 LNHNV, CDR2 YYDKDF (reference sequence). The DNA of the CDR3 is TGTGCCACCAGCAGGGATTTTTCAACTAATGAAAAACTGTTTTTT. Protein product: CATSRDFSTNEKLFF.

DNA of the CDR3: TGTGCCAGCAGCGAGGACAGCCCTCGACCCACTGAAGCTTTCTTT. It specifies CASSEDSPRPTEAFF. V usage is TRBV7-8 and J usage is TRBJ1-1; D is perhaps TRBD1 (6 bases). V dropped 5 bases and J dropped 4 bases, with 17 bases sitting between them. This CDR3 comprises 15 residues. Germline lookup yields CDR1 SGHVS and CDR2 FQNEAQ.

The chain couples TRBV7-2 to TRBJ2-2; unclear D gene. This CDR3 is built from 14 residues. Trimming removed 1 base from V and 3 bases from J, with 6 bases in between. CDR1 is SGHTA and CDR2 is FQGNSA in the germline V gene. CDR3 nucleotide sequence: TGTGCCAGCAGCTTAGTAGGTTACACCGGGGAGCTGTTTTTT. Translated, it gives CASSLVGYTGELFF.

The chain carries TRBV19 and TRBJ2-3; D gene uncertain. The CDR3 spans 14 residues. From germline, CDR1 is LNHDA and CDR2 SQIVND (reference sequence). Trimming removed 4 bases from V and 0 bases from J, with 8 bases in between. The CDR3 region is CASSSSHSTDTQYF. In DNA, the CDR3 is TGTGCCAGTAGTAGTAGTCATAGCACAGATACGCAGTATTTT. The full variable domain, rest sourced from reference TRBV19 and TRBJ2-3, is DGGITQSPKYLFRKEGQNVTLSCEQNLNHDAMYWYRQDPGQGLRLIYYSQIVNDFQKGDIAEGYSVSREKKESFPLTVTSAQKNPTAFYLCASSSSHSTDTQYFGPGTRLTVL.

The chain recombines TRBV19 with TRBJ2-2; 7 bases match TRBD1. CDR1 LNHDA and CDR2 SQIVND come from the germline V gene (reference sequence). This CDR3 is 15 amino acids long. V gave up 8 bases and J gave up 1 base; unmatched junction bases: 7. CDR3 sequence (DNA): TGTGCCAGTTCTAAAGGACAGGTGAACACCGGGGAGCTGTTTTTT. As protein: CASSKGQVNTGELFF.

V is TRBV5-6 and J is TRBJ1-1; D is possibly TRBD1 (5 bases). Deletions cut 0 bases from V and 1 base from J, with 10 bases between. CDR1 and CDR2 from the germline V gene are SGHDT and YYEEEE. The CDR3 covers 15 residues. This CDR3 reads CASSLVRGPNTEAFF. CDR3 nucleotide sequence: TGTGCCAGCAGCTTGGTGAGGGGACCGAACACTGAAGCTTTCTTT.

This clone was detected only once. The chain uses TRBV11-2 and TRBJ2-7, with TRBD2 matching 9 bases. The CDR3 spans 13 residues. J was trimmed by 4 bases and V by 5 bases; bases with no gene match: 3. Germline-derived CDR1 and CDR2 are SGHAT and FQNNGV. This CDR3 is CASSALAGYEQYF. CDR3 bases: TGTGCCAGCAGCGCCCTAGCGGGGTACGAGCAGTACTTC. Together with reference TRBV11-2 and TRBJ2-7, the CDR3 gives the full variable domain: EAGVAQSPRYKIIEKRQSVAFWCNPISGHATLYWYQQILGQGPKLLIQFQNNGVVDDSQLPKDRFSAERLKGVDSTLKIQPAKLEDSAVYLCASSALAGYEQYFGPGTRLTVT.

The rearrangement joins TRBV5-4 to TRBJ2-1; 12 bases line up with TRBD2. Germline-derived CDR1 and CDR2 are SGHNT and YYREEE (reference sequence). The CDR3 extends over 16 amino acids. V lost 0 bases, J lost 8 bases, and 6 bases stayed unmatched. Here the CDR3 DNA reads TGTGCCAGCAGCTTGGTGGCGCTAGCGGGAGGGGATGAGCAGTTCTTC. This gives the protein CASSLVALAGGDEQFF.

Written as DNA, the CDR3 is TGTGCCAGCAGTTCTGCCCGATTAGCGGGAGGTTGGGAGCAGTACTTC. It codes for CASSSARLAGGWEQYF. The chain carries TRBV6-2 or TRBV6-3 and TRBJ2-7, with 10 bases identical to TRBD2. This CDR3 spans 16 amino acids. V dropped 4 bases and J dropped 7; count of bases not matched to a gene: 13. Germline V gives CDR1 MNHEY, CDR2 SVGEGT.

The chain has TRBV19 and TRBJ2-7; D unclear. In germline, CDR1 is LNHDA, CDR2 SQIVND (reference sequence). The V gene lost 7 bases and the J gene lost 2 bases, with 12 bases spanning the gap. The CDR3 contains 13 residues. The CDR3 DNA reads as TGTGCCAGTACCCGACGGCCGCCCTACGAGCAGTACTTC. Encoded protein: CASTRRPPYEQYF.

The rearrangement joins TRBV3-1 (or the pseudogene TRBV3-2) to TRBJ1-1; no firm D call. Trimming stripped 1 base from V and 1 base from J, with 7 bases between. Germline V gene data show CDR1 as LGHDT and CDR2 as YNNKEL (reference sequence). The CDR3 contains 14 residues. The CDR3 DNA follows: TGTGCCAGCAGCCAAGGGGCAGCGAACACTGAAGCTTTCTTT. Translation: CASSQGAANTEAFF.